Listed below are T cell receptor beta chains from one sample, sequenced in a study of Graves' ophthalmopathy and Graves' hyperthyroidism. TCRdb re-analysed the multiplex PCR reads in MiXCR, keeping a single row per CDR3 protein. This sample has about 590,000 distinct CDR3 sequences, with just under 40% found just once. Sequenced material: peripheral blood or thyroid tissue (not recorded which). These receptors all come from an adult man with Graves' hyperthyroidism. CDR3s include the opening cysteine and the closing phenylalanine or tryptophan. Fields, in order: CDR3 protein, CDR3 DNA, D gene, V gene, clone size, J gene. A D gene is named only where the DNA matches it firmly. Clone size is given for some rows only: seen once, a few or many times, or a class if the clone is expanded.

CASSYPRGSAGGLSYEQYF | TGTGCCAGCAGTTACCCCCGCGGTAGCGCCGGGGGACTTTCCTACGAGCAGTACTTC | - | TRBV3-1 | - | TRBJ2-7
CASRSRGSDIFNYGYTF | TGTGCCAGCAGGTCCAGGGGCTCGGACATATTTAACTATGGCTACACCTTC | - | TRBV7-2 | - | TRBJ1-2
CASSSDSNTEAFF | TGTGCCAGCAGCTCGGACTCGAACACTGAAGCTTTCTTT | - | TRBV5-8 | many | TRBJ1-1
CASSVVQGNTEAFF | TGTGCCAGCAGTGTGGTCCAGGGGAACACTGAAGCTTTCTTT | - | TRBV2 | many | TRBJ1-1
CASSFTSTKPDTQYF | TGTGCCAGCAGCTTTACCTCGACGAAGCCAGATACGCAGTATTTT | - | TRBV7-2 | few | TRBJ2-3
CATSDAGVGNEKLFF | TGTGCCACCAGTGATGCAGGGGTTGGTAATGAAAAACTGTTTTTT | - | TRBV24-1 | few | TRBJ1-4
CASSLTPGWGTEAFF | TGTGCCAGCAGTCTGACACCGGGATGGGGCACTGAAGCTTTCTTT | - | TRBV27 | few | TRBJ1-1
CATSQRGLGGETQYF | TGTGCCACCAGCCAAAGGGGCCTGGGTGGGGAGACCCAGTACTTC | - | TRBV15 | - | TRBJ2-5
CASSDSLNTGELLF | TGTGCCAGCAGTGACAGTCTTAACACCGGGGAGCTGCTTTTT | - | TRBV6-5 | - | TRBJ2-2
CASSDRVGGNTEAFF | TGTGCCAGCAGTGACAGGGTGGGGGGGAACACTGAAGCTTTCTTT | TRBD1 | TRBV12-3/TRBV12-4 | - | TRBJ1-1
CASSTSGDRGRGYTF | TGTGCCAGCAGCACTAGCGGTGACAGGGGAAGGGGCTACACCTTC | TRBD1 | TRBV7-9 | many | TRBJ1-2
CSAQDRVGTDFYEQYF | TGCAGTGCTCAAGACCGGGTTGGGACAGATTTCTACGAGCAGTACTTC | TRBD1 | TRBV20-1 | - | TRBJ2-7
CSASAFSGSTGELFF | TGCAGTGCTAGTGCCTTTAGCGGGAGTACCGGGGAGCTGTTTTTT | TRBD2 | TRBV20-1 | many | TRBJ2-2
CASSGQGSGGYTF | TGTGCCAGCAGCGGACAGGGATCGGGAGGCTACACCTTC | TRBD1 | TRBV5-8 | - | TRBJ1-2
CASSLAFVANEQFF | TGTGCCAGCAGCTTAGCGTTTGTGGCTAATGAGCAGTTCTTC | - | TRBV7-9 | - | TRBJ2-1
CASSVEVGDGYTF | TGTGCCAGCAGTGTTGAAGTCGGCGATGGCTACACCTTC | - | TRBV2 | few | TRBJ1-2
CASSRGDRSYDMNTEAFF | TGTGCCAGCAGCCGGGGGGACAGGAGCTACGACATGAACACTGAAGCTTTCTTT | TRBD1 | TRBV28 | - | TRBJ1-1
CSARESRSPRAFF | TGCAGTGCTAGAGAATCCAGGTCTCCGAGAGCTTTCTTT | - | TRBV20-1 | many | TRBJ1-1
CASSDNGQVRRF | TGTGCCAGCAGCGACAACGGACAGGTGCGACGCTTC | TRBD1 | TRBV2 | - | TRBJ2-5
CASREDGEKLFF | TGTGCCAGCAGAGAGGACGGAGAAAAACTGTTTTTT | - | TRBV2 | many | TRBJ1-4
CASSLNPGGNSPLHF | TGTGCCAGCAGCTTAAATCCTGGGGGGAATTCACCCCTCCACTTT | - | TRBV7-9 | many | TRBJ1-6
CASSYKGFGLSSGNTIYF | TGTGCCAGCAGTTACAAGGGGTTTGGGTTGAGCTCTGGAAACACCATATATTTT | - | TRBV6-5 | - | TRBJ1-3
CASSPRLVALTNTGELFF | TGTGCCAGCAGCCCACGCCTCGTTGCCCTTACGAACACCGGGGAGCTGTTTTTT | - | TRBV9 | - | TRBJ2-2
CATFGGEKLFF | TGTGCGACGTTCGGGGGGGAAAAACTGTTTTTT | - | TRBV6-1 | - | TRBJ1-4
CSAPGTGAYEQYF | TGCAGCGCACCTGGGACAGGCGCGTACGAGCAGTACTTC | TRBD1 | TRBV29-1 | - | TRBJ2-7
CASSPRRDSYNSPLHF | TGTGCCAGCTCACCACGAAGGGACAGCTATAATTCACCCCTCCACTTT | TRBD1 | TRBV18 | - | TRBJ1-6
CASNLGRGGAETQYF | TGTGCCAGCAACTTAGGGCGGGGGGGGGCGGAGACCCAGTACTTC | TRBD2 | TRBV11-2 | - | TRBJ2-5
CASSPSLAYGYTF | TGTGCCAGCAGCCCATCCTTGGCCTATGGCTACACCTTC | - | TRBV12-3/TRBV12-4 | many | TRBJ1-2
CASSTSGPQYF | TGTGCCAGCAGCACCAGCGGGCCCCAGTACTTC | - | TRBV5-6 | many | TRBJ2-5
CSVQTSVTGELFF | TGCAGCGTTCAGACCAGCGTCACCGGGGAGCTGTTTTTT | - | TRBV29-1 | once | TRBJ2-2
CASSQDPGTGKLFF | TGTGCCAGCAGCCAAGATCCAGGGACAGGAAAACTGTTTTTT | TRBD1 | TRBV14 | many | TRBJ1-4
CASSSGGRGVGYEQYF | TGTGCCAGCAGTTCCGGGGGCAGGGGGGTGGGATACGAGCAGTACTTC | - | TRBV5-8 | few | TRBJ2-7
CASSQSDRTETQYF | TGTGCCAGCAGTCAGAGCGACAGGACGGAGACCCAGTACTTC | - | TRBV3-1 | - | TRBJ2-5
CASSLQGLFYTEAFF | TGTGCCAGCAGCTTACAGGGGCTATTTTACACTGAAGCTTTCTTT | - | TRBV7-2 | many | TRBJ1-1
CASSGLRGEHGELFF | TGTGCCAGCAGCGGACTCAGGGGGGAACACGGGGAGCTGTTTTTT | - | TRBV5-8 | many | TRBJ2-2
CASSPNTDEQYF | TGTGCCAGCAGTCCCAACACAGACGAGCAGTACTTC | - | TRBV12-3/TRBV12-4 | many | TRBJ2-7
CAISDEGQRETQHF | TGTGCCATCAGTGATGAGGGACAGAGAGAGACCCAGCATTTT | TRBD1 | TRBV10-3 | - | TRBJ1-5
CASSLGRGLGDTQYF | TGTGCCAGCAGCTTAGGTAGAGGGCTCGGAGATACGCAGTATTTT | - | TRBV5-6 | - | TRBJ2-3
CASSLGDRREQYF | TGTGCCAGCAGCTTAGGGGACCGTAGAGAGCAGTACTTC | - | TRBV13 | few | TRBJ2-7
CASSDSGGYNSPLHF | TGTGCCAGCAGTGATTCAGGGGGCTATAATTCACCCCTCCACTTT | TRBD1 | TRBV6-1 | many | TRBJ1-6